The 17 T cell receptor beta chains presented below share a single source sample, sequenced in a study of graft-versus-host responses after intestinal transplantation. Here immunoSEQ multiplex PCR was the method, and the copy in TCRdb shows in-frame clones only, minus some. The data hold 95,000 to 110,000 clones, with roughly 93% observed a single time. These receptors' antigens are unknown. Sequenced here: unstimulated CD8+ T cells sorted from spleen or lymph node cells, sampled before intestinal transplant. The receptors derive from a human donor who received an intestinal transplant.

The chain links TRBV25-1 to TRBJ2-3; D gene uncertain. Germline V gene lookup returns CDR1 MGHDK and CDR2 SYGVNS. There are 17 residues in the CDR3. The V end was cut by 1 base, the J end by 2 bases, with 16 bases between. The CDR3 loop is CASSEWVVGPLTDTQYF. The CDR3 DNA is TGTGCCAGCAGTGAATGGGTAGTGGGCCCCCTCACAGATACGCAGTATTTT.

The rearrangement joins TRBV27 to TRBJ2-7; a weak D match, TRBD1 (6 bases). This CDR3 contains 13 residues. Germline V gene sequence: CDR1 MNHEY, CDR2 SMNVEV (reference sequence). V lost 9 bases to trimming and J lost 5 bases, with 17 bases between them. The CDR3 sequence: CASAKTGTHEQYF. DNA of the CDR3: TGTGCCAGTGCCAAGACAGGAACCCACGAGCAGTACTTC.

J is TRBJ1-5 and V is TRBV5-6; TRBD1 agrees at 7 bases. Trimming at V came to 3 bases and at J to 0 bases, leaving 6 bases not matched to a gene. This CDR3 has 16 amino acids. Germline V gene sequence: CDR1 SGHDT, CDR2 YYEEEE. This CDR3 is CASSSGQTHSNQPQHF. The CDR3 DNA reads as TGTGCCAGCAGCTCGGGACAGACTCATAGCAATCAGCCCCAGCATTTT. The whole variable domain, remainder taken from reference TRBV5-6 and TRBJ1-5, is DAGVTQSPTHLIKTRGQQVTLRCSPKSGHDTVSWYQQALGQGPQFIFQYYEEEERQRGNFPDRFSGHQFPNYSSELNVNALLLGDSALYLCASSSGQTHSNQPQHFGDGTRLSIL.

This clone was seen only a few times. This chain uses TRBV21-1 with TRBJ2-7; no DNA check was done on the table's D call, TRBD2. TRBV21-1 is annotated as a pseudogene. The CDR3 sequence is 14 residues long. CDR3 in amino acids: CASSNRLAGVEQYF. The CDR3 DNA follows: TGTGCCAGCAGCAACCGACTAGCGGGGGTCGAGCAGTACTTC.

CDR3 in amino acids: CASSQGAGVNTEAFF. CDR3 nucleotide sequence: TGCGCCAGCAGCCAAGGGGCCGGAGTGAACACTGAAGCTTTCTTT. The chain couples TRBV4-1 to TRBJ1-1; D ambiguous. CDR3 length equals 15 residues. The germline gives CDR1 MGHRA, CDR2 YSYEKL. The V gene lost 1 base and the J gene lost 0 bases, with 9 bases spanning the gap.

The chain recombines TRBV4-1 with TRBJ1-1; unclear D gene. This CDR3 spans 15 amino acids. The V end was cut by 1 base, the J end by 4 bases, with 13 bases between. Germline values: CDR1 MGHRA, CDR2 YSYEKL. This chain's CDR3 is CASSQVGMGGTEAFF. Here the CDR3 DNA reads TGCGCCAGCAGCCAAGTCGGTATGGGTGGCACTGAAGCTTTCTTT.

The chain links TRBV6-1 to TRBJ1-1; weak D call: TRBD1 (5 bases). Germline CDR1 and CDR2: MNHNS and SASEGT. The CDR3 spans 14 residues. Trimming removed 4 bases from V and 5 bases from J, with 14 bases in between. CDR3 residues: CASSGLQGSTEAFF. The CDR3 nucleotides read TGTGCCAGCAGTGGCCTTCAGGGCAGTACTGAAGCTTTCTTT.

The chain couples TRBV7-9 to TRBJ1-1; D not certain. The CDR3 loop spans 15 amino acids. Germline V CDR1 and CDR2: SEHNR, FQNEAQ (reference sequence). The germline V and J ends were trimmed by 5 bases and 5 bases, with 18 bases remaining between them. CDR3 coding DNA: TGTGCCAGCAGCCCTTTAATAGTTCCGGGGACTGAAGCTTTCTTT. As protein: CASSPLIVPGTEAFF.

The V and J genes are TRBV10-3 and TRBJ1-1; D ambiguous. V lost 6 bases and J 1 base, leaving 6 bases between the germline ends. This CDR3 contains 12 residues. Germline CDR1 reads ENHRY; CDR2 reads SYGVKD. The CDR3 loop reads CAIRAGNTEAFF. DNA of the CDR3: TGTGCCATCAGAGCAGGGAACACTGAAGCTTTCTTT.

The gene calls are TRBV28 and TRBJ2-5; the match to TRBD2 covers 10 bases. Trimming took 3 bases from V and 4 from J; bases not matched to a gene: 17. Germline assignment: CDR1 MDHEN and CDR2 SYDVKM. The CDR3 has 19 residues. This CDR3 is CASSLRLGASGGEGETQYF. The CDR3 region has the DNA TGTGCCAGCAGTTTGAGGTTGGGGGCTAGCGGGGGAGAAGGAGAGACCCAGTACTTC.

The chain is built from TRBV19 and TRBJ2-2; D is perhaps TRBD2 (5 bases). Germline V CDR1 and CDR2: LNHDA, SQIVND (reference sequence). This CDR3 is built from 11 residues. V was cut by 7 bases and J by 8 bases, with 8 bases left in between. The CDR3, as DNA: TGTGCCAGTACTCCGGGGGGGGAGCTGTTTTTT. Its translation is CASTPGGELFF.

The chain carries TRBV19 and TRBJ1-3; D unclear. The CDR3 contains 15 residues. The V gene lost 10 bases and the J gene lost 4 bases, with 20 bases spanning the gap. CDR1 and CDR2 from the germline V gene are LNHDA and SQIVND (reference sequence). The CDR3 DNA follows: TGTGCCACCCCGGTGTCCCGCCGGGTAGGAAACACCATATATTTT. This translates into CATPVSRRVGNTIYF.

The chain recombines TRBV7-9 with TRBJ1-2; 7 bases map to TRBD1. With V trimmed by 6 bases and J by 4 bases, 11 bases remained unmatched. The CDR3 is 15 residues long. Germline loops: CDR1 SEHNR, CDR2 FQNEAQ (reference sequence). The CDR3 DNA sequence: TGTGCCAGCAGGAAAGACATGACAGGGCCCTATGGCTACACCTTC. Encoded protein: CASRKDMTGPYGYTF.

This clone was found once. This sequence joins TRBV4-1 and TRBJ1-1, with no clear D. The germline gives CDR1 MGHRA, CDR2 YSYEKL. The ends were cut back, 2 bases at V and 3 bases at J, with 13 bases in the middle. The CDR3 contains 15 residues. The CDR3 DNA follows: TGCGCCAGCAGCCAATTGGTAAGGGAGGACACTGAAGCTTTCTTT. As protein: CASSQLVREDTEAFF.

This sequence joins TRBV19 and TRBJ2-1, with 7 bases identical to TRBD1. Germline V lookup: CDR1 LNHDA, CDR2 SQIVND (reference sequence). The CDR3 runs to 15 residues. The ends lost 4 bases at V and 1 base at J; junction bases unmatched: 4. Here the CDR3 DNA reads TGTGCCAGTAGTACCGGGACAGTTTCCTACAATGAGCAGTTCTTC. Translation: CASSTGTVSYNEQFF.

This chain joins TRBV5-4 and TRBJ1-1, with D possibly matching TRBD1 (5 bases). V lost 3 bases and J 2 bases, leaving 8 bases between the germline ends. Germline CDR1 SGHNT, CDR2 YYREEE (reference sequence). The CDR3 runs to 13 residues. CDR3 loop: CASSSQGNTEAFF. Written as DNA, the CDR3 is TGTGCCAGCAGCTCCCAGGGAAACACTGAAGCTTTCTTT.

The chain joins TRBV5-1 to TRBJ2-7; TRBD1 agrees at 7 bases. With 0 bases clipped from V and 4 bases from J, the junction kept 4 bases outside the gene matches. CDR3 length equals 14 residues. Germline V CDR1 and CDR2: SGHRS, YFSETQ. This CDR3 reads CASSLGQGRYEQYF. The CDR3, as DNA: TGCGCCAGCAGCTTGGGACAGGGACGATACGAGCAGTACTTC.